The 32 T cell receptor beta chains in this list originate from one sample, sequenced in a study of Graves' ophthalmopathy and Graves' hyperthyroidism. Amplified material comprised TCR beta CDR3 regions derived from RNA transcripts. Investigators did first-round RT-PCR with HTBI primers, then second-round multiplex PCR. TCRdb recomputed calls from the multiplex PCR reads with MiXCR, one row per CDR3 protein. The sample records 650,000 to 900,000 distinct CDR3 sequences, around 40% being singletons. The specimen was peripheral blood. The receptors come from an adult man with Graves' ophthalmopathy.

This rearrangement joins TRBV29-1 to TRBJ2-5; 12 nucleotides line up with TRBD2. Germline V gene sequence: CDR1 SQVTM, CDR2 ANQGSEA. The CDR3 has 12 amino acids. With V trimmed by 5 bases and J by 10 bases, 5 bases remained unmatched. Written as DNA, the CDR3 is TGCAGCGTTAGGACTAGCGGGAAGATCCAGTACTTC. It is translated as CSVRTSGKIQYF.

This clonotype was counted a few times. The CDR3 DNA reads as TGTGCCGGACGCGGGACGGAGAATAATTCACCCCTCCACTTT. Its protein product is CAGRGTENNSPLHF. The chain combines TRBV6-1 with TRBJ1-6; perhaps TRBD1 as D (5 bases). The V end lost 11 bases, the J end lost 5 bases, and 16 bases lay between the germline ends. This CDR3 has 14 residues. Germline CDR1 and CDR2: MNHNS and SASEGT.

The table lists this clonotype with many counts. V is TRBV29-1 and J is TRBJ1-2, with D maybe TRBD1 (6 bases). The CDR3 extends over 12 amino acids. Germline CDR1 and CDR2: SQVTM and ANQGSEA. V was clipped by 4 bases and J by 8 bases, with 14 bases between them. The CDR3 loop is CSVVDRRGGYTF. In nucleotides, the CDR3 is TGCAGCGTTGTGGACAGACGGGGGGGCTACACCTTC.

The chain is built from TRBV20-1 and TRBJ2-7; 11 bases are a match to TRBD2. The V gene's germline CDR1 is DFQATT and CDR2 SNEGSKA (reference sequence). The CDR3 is made up of 15 amino acids. Losses at the gene ends were 5 bases for V and 1 base for J; bases not matched to a gene: 7. CDR3: CSADSTSGGSYEQYF. For the CDR3, the DNA is TGCAGTGCTGACAGCACTAGCGGGGGTTCCTACGAGCAGTACTTC.

Comments on this clonotype: This CDR3 is missing its conserved last phenylalanine or tryptophan, likely due to a read error. This chain links TRBV20-1 with TRBJ2-7; D remains unclear. Trimming shortened V by 2 bases and J by 2 bases, and 7 bases separated the two germline ends. The CDR3 runs 12 residues. Germline-derived CDR1 and CDR2 are DFQATT and SNEGSKA (reference sequence). The CDR3 spells CSARRRTYEQYS. The CDR3 DNA reads TGCAGTGCTAGACGGAGAACCTACGAGCAGTACTCC.

This clonotype was counted at least ten times. The rearrangement links TRBV7-3 to TRBJ1-6; D is unresolved. Germline V gene data show CDR1 as SGHTA and CDR2 as FQGTGA. CDR3 length equals 15 residues. V was clipped by 4 bases and J by 3 bases, with 10 bases between them. CDR3 sequence: CASSSTGSYNSPLHF. The CDR3 bases are TGTGCCAGCAGCTCGACCGGGAGCTATAATTCACCCCTCCACTTT.

With regard to this clonotype: The germline gene is not matched at one end of the junction; a read error may be the cause. The chain couples TRBV10-2 to TRBJ2-5, with 7 bases aligning to TRBD1. The CDR3 extends over 15 amino acids. In germline, CDR1 is WSHSY, CDR2 SAAADI. CDR3 region: CASSYGDRLQETQYF. In nucleotides, the CDR3 is TGTGCCAGCAGTTACGGGGACAGACTCCAAGAGACCCAGTACTTC.

At least ten counts were recorded for this clonotype. The chain employs TRBV7-9 and TRBJ2-5, with D possibly TRBD2 on 5 matching bases. The length of the CDR3 is 13 residues. Trimming left V 4 bases short and J 1 base short, with 7 bases between. From germline, CDR1 is SEHNR and CDR2 FQNEAQ (reference sequence). The CDR3 protein is CASSSAGQETQYF. CDR3 DNA sequence: TGTGCCAGCAGCTCCGCGGGCCAAGAGACCCAGTACTTC.

This clonotype was picked up many times. The V and J genes are TRBV7-6 and TRBJ2-5; 7 nucleotides align to TRBD2. CDR1 is SGHVS, CDR2 FNYEAQ, per germline. This CDR3 spans 16 amino acids. With 2 bases clipped from V and 4 bases from J, the junction kept 10 bases outside the gene matches. In DNA form, the CDR3 reads TGTGCCAGCAGCTTAAGGGGTGGCGGGGGAGGAGAGACCCAGTACTTC. Residues: CASSLRGGGGGETQYF.

This clonotype was recorded once. The genes are TRBV24-1 and TRBJ2-6; D is unclear. The CDR3 has 11 amino acids. In germline, CDR1 is KGHDR, CDR2 SFDVKD. V shed 9 bases and J shed 9 bases, with 8 bases lying between them. This CDR3 is CATRARNVLTF. In DNA, the CDR3 is TGTGCCACCCGGGCGCGCAACGTCCTGACTTTC.

The chain joins TRBV11-2 to TRBJ2-5, with 8 positions matching TRBD2. The CDR3 loop spans 15 amino acids. J lost 3 bases, V lost 0 bases, and 3 bases had no gene match. Germline V CDR1 and CDR2: SGHAT, FQNNGV. CDR3 sequence (DNA): TGTGCCAGCAGCTTAGAGGGGACTAGTAAAGAGACCCAGTACTTC. Translation: CASSLEGTSKETQYF.

Notes on this clonotype: The junction differs from germline at one of its ends, possibly a read error. The chain employs TRBV7-2 and TRBJ2-7; unclear D gene. Germline-derived CDR1 and CDR2 are SGHTA and FQGNSA. The CDR3 consists of 12 residues. The CDR3: CAGSRRLDEQYF. In nucleotides, the CDR3 is TGTGCCGGCAGCCGAAGGTTAGACGAGCAGTACTTC.

The chain recombines TRBV2 with TRBJ1-6, with D possibly matching TRBD1 (6 bases). There are 14 residues in the CDR3. Germline lookup yields CDR1 SNHLY and CDR2 FYNNEI. V was cut by 7 bases and J by 9 bases, with 16 bases left in between. The CDR3, as DNA: TGTGCCAGCACCCGGACAGCGGTTCTTTCACCCCTCCACTTT. This gives the protein CASTRTAVLSPLHF. Full variable domain (missing parts from reference TRBV2 and TRBJ1-6): EPEVTQTPSHQVTQMGQEVILRCVPISNHLYFYWYRQILGQKVEFLVSFYNNEISEKSEIFDDQFSVERPDGSNFTLKIRSTKLEDSAMYFCASTRTAVLSPLHFGNGTRLTVT.

J is TRBJ1-3 and V is TRBV7-9; TRBD1 matches at 8 bases. The V gene end was trimmed by 4 bases and the J gene end by 4 bases; junction bases not matched to a gene: 12. This CDR3 comprises 17 residues. Germline V gene sequence: CDR1 SEHNR, CDR2 FQNEAQ (reference sequence). Here the CDR3 reads CASSSASSRGRGNTIYF. The CDR3 coding sequence is TGTGCCAGCAGCTCTGCCAGCTCCAGGGGGCGAGGAAACACCATATATTTT.

V usage is TRBV7-6 and J usage is TRBJ2-7; D may be TRBD2 (6 bases). V was shortened by 3 bases and J by 7 bases, with 13 bases between the two germline ends. Germline CDR1 reads SGHVS; CDR2 reads FNYEAQ. The CDR3 is 13 amino acids. The CDR3: CASSFQGGGEQYF. CDR3 nucleotide sequence: TGTGCCAGCAGCTTTCAGGGCGGAGGGGAGCAGTACTTC.

The chain has TRBV29-1 and TRBJ2-3; D remains ambiguous. The CDR3 has 12 residues. The V and J ends lost 1 base and 6 bases respectively, with 8 bases between them. Germline assignment: CDR1 SQVTM and CDR2 ANQGSEA. The CDR3 reads CSVEGPPDTQYF. CDR3 sequence (DNA): TGCAGCGTTGAAGGTCCCCCGGATACGCAGTATTTT.

This chain uses TRBV29-1 with TRBJ1-4; D might be TRBD1 (6 bases). CDR1 and CDR2 from the germline V gene are SQVTM and ANQGSEA. Trimming cost V 4 bases and J 14 bases, with 17 bases left between them. The CDR3 contains 12 residues. The CDR3 region is CSVVVAQGGLFF. In DNA, the CDR3 is TGCAGCGTTGTTGTCGCACAGGGAGGTCTGTTTTTT.

The genes are TRBV25-1 and TRBJ2-7, with unresolved D. This CDR3 is built from 13 residues. V shed 8 bases and J shed 0 bases, with 11 bases lying between them. The germline gives CDR1 MGHDK, CDR2 SYGVNS. CDR3 bases: TGTGCCAGCCCGGGTTTCAGCTCCTACGAGCAGTACTTC. This gives the protein CASPGFSSYEQYF.

V is TRBV11-2 and J is TRBJ2-2, with TRBD1 matching over 7 bases. Unmatched junction bases numbered 5, after V lost 6 bases and J lost 1 base. CDR1 is SGHAT, CDR2 FQNNGV, per germline. CDR3 length: 15 residues. The CDR3 sequence is CASSSRDRNTGELFF. For the CDR3, the DNA is TGTGCCAGCAGTTCTCGGGACAGGAACACCGGGGAGCTGTTTTTT.

At least ten counts were recorded for this clonotype. The rearrangement links TRBV24-1 to TRBJ1-1, with TRBD1 identical over 8 bases. Trimming at V came to 5 bases and at J to 5 bases, leaving 9 bases not matched to a gene. CDR3 length: 15 amino acids. The V gene's germline CDR1 is KGHDR and CDR2 SFDVKD. DNA of the CDR3: TGTGCCACCAGTGGACAGGGGCATTTTGGGACTGAAGCTTTCTTT. It yields the protein CATSGQGHFGTEAFF.

This clonotype showed up many times. V is TRBV20-1 and J is TRBJ1-5; D is unclear. This CDR3 is built from 13 residues. V lost 3 bases and J 1 base, leaving 7 bases between the germline ends. From germline, CDR1 is DFQATT and CDR2 SNEGSKA (reference sequence). CDR3 amino acids: CSASAGSNQPQHF. CDR3 DNA: TGCAGTGCTAGTGCGGGGAGCAATCAGCCCCAGCATTTT.

Points on this clonotype: The conserved phenylalanine or tryptophan normally closing the CDR3 is absent here, so this likely arose from a read error. Here the CDR3 DNA reads TGCGCCAGCTACGGCAGGGGAGGGTATGGCTACACCATC. This encodes CASYGRGGYGYTI. V is TRBV25-1 and J is TRBJ1-2; tentatively, D is TRBD1 (6 bases). Germline V CDR1 and CDR2: MGHDK, SYGVNS. This CDR3 spans 13 amino acids.

This clonotype occurred many times. The CDR3 sequence: CSAGRNTEAFF. CDR3 nucleotides: TGCAGTGCTGGTAGGAACACTGAAGCTTTCTTT. The V and J genes are TRBV20-1 and TRBJ1-1; D gene unclear. Trimming pared 5 bases from V and 1 base from J, leaving 5 bases between. The CDR3 spans 11 residues. Germline loops: CDR1 DFQATT, CDR2 SNEGSKA (reference sequence).

In its sample, this clonotype was seen many times. The V and J genes are TRBV9 and TRBJ1-1, with unresolved D. The germline CDR1 and CDR2 sequences are SGDLS and YYNGEE. The V gene lost 0 bases and the J gene lost 4 bases, with 13 bases spanning the gap. This CDR3 region has 15 residues. Here the CDR3 reads CASSVEAGGSTEAFF. The CDR3 DNA reads TGTGCCAGCAGCGTAGAGGCAGGAGGGAGCACTGAAGCTTTCTTT. The full variable domain, in which reference TRBV9 and TRBJ1-1 provide the parts outside the CDR3, is DSGVTQTPKHLITATGQRVTLRCSPRSGDLSVYWYQQSLDQGLQFLIQYYNGEERAKGNILERFSAQQFPDLHSELNLSSLELGDSALYFCASSVEAGGSTEAFFGQGTRLTVV.

Of note for this clonotype: A read error may explain this, as a much larger clone is one base away. The chain combines TRBV11-2 with TRBJ2-7; TRBD1 is a possible D gene (5 bases). V was trimmed by 10 bases and J by 7 bases, leaving 20 bases between them. CDR3 length: 13 residues. The germline gives CDR1 SGHAT, CDR2 FQNNGV. CDR3 protein: CATSDPGWGEQYF. CDR3 coding DNA: TGTGCCACCAGTGATCCAGGGTGGGGAGAGCAGTACTTC.

The chain recombines TRBV10-2 with TRBJ1-6, with D possibly being TRBD1 (6 bases). The CDR3 is made up of 16 amino acids. Germline V gene sequence: CDR1 WSHSY, CDR2 SAAADI. With 9 bases removed from V and 10 bases from J, the gap between germline ends came to 25 bases. The CDR3 DNA is TGCGCCAGTGCGGACAGTAACACCGGGGGGAACTCACCCCTCCACTTT. As protein: CASADSNTGGNSPLHF.

The rearrangement joins TRBV11-2 to TRBJ1-5; 7 bases align to TRBD1. From germline, CDR1 is SGHAT and CDR2 FQNNGV. The CDR3 totals 16 residues. V was clipped by 5 bases and J by 2 bases; unmatched bases: 9. The CDR3 nucleotides are TGTGCCAGCAGCCTTACTCAGGGGGTCGGCAATCAGCCCCAGCATTTT. It yields the protein CASSLTQGVGNQPQHF.

Many counts were recorded for this clonotype. V gene TRBV7-9 combines with J gene TRBJ1-1, with a possible D match to TRBD1 (5 bases). Trimming cost V 4 bases and J 5 bases, with 17 bases left between them. The CDR3 sequence is 15 residues long. Germline V gene sequence: CDR1 SEHNR, CDR2 FQNEAQ (reference sequence). DNA of the CDR3: TGTGCCAGCAGCTGGGCCGGGGCTGAGGAAACTGAAGCTTTCTTT. Residues: CASSWAGAEETEAFF.

The rearrangement uses TRBV7-3 and TRBJ1-4; D may be TRBD1 (5 bases). Germline V gives CDR1 SGHTA, CDR2 FQGTGA. Trimming pared 3 bases from V and 5 bases from J, leaving 10 bases between. The CDR3 is 14 residues long. The CDR3 coding sequence is TGTGCCAGCAGCTTGGCCAGGGAGAATGAAAAACTGTTTTTT. This translates into CASSLARENEKLFF.

The CDR3 sequence is CASSRARRGETQYF. The CDR3 DNA sequence: TGTGCCAGCAGTAGGGCCCGCCGCGGAGAGACCCAGTACTTC. The rearrangement uses TRBV7-2 and TRBJ2-5, with D uncertain. The V and J ends lost 6 bases and 4 bases respectively, with 15 bases between them. Germline CDR1 and CDR2: SGHTA and FQGNSA. This CDR3 spans 14 amino acids.

CDR3 protein: CASGGQGPRYEQYF. In nucleotides, the CDR3 is TGTGCCAGCGGGGGCCAGGGGCCCCGCTACGAGCAGTACTTC. The chain couples TRBV2 to TRBJ2-7, with D maybe TRBD1 (6 bases). The germline CDR1 and CDR2 sequences are SNHLY and FYNNEI. V was pared by 8 bases and J by 3 bases, with 17 bases between. The length of the CDR3 is 14 residues.

To note about this clonotype: Lacking the conserved final phenylalanine or tryptophan, this CDR3 likely reflects a read error. Because the CDR3's place on the DNA is in doubt, the DNA is left out and the CDR3 is given as listed by TCRdb. This rearrangement joins TRBV20-1 to TRBJ1-2. The CDR3 spans 8 residues, counting both ends. Germline values: CDR1 DFQATT, CDR2 SNEGSKA (reference sequence). The CDR3 loop is CSARVHSY.